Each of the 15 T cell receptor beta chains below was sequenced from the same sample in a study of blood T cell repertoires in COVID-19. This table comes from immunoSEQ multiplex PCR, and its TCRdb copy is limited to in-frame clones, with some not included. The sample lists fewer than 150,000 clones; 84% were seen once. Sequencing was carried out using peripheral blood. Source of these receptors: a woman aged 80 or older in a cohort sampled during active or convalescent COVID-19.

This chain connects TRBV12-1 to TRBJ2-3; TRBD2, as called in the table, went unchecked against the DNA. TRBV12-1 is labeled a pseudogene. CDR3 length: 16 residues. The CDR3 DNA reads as TGTGCCAGCAGCTGGAAGCCGAGGATTGGCACAGATACGCAGTATTTT. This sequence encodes CASSWKPRIGTDTQYF.

The CDR3 DNA reads TGTGCCAGCAGCCGCCCCGGGACTAGTTTTTCCGGGGAGCTGTTTTTT. Its protein product is CASSRPGTSFSGELFF. The chain recombines TRBV4-2 with TRBJ2-2; 8 bases fit TRBD2. V dropped 4 bases and J dropped 6; count of bases not matched to a gene: 10. The CDR3 sequence is 16 residues long. Germline loops: CDR1 LGHNA, CDR2 YNFKEQ.

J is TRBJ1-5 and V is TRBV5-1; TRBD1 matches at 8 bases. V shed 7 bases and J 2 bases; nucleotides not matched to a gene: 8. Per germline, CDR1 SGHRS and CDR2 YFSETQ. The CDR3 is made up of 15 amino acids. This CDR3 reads CASRKTGGGNQPQHF. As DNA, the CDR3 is TGCGCCAGCCGCAAAACAGGGGGAGGCAATCAGCCCCAGCATTTT.

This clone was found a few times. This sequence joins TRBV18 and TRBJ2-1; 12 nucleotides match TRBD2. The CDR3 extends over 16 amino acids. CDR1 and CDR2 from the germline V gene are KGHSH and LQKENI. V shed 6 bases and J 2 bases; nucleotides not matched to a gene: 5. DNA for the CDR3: TGTGCCAGCTCCCGACGGACTAGCGGGGCCTACAATGAGCAGTTCTTC. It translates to CASSRRTSGAYNEQFF.

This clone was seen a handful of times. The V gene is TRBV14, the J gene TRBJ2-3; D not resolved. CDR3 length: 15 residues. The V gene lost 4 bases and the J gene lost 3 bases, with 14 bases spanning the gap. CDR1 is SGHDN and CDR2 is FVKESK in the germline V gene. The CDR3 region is CASSPNKMRTDTQYF. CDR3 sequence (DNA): TGTGCCAGCAGCCCCAACAAAATGCGGACAGATACGCAGTATTTT.

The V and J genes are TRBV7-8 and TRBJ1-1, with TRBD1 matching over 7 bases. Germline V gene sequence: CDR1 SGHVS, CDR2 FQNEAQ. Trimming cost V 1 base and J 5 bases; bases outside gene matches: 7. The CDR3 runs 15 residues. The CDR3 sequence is CASSLGGRGLTEAFF. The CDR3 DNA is TGTGCCAGCAGCTTAGGGGGCAGGGGGTTGACTGAAGCTTTCTTT.

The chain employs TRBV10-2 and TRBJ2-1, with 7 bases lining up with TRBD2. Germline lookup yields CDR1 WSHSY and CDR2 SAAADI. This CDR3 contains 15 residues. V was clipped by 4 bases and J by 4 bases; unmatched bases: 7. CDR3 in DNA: TGCGCCAGCAGTGGCTCGCGGGGGAATTACAATGAGCAGTTCTTC. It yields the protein CASSGSRGNYNEQFF.

The DNA of the CDR3 is TGCGCCAGCAGCCGACAGGGGTCGACTAATGAAAAACTGTTTTTT. Its translation is CASSRQGSTNEKLFF. The rearrangement joins TRBV4-3 to TRBJ1-4, with 8 bases lining up with TRBD1. Germline V gene lookup returns CDR1 LGHNA and CDR2 YSLEER. J gave up 2 bases and V 4 bases, and 3 bases lay outside the gene matches. CDR3 length: 15 residues.

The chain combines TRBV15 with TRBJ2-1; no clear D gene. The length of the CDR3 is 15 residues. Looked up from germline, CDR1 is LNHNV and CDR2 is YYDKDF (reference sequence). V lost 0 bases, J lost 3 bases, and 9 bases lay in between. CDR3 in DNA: TGTGCCACCAGCAGAGAAGAGGCGAACTACAATGAGCAGTTCTTC. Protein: CATSREEANYNEQFF.

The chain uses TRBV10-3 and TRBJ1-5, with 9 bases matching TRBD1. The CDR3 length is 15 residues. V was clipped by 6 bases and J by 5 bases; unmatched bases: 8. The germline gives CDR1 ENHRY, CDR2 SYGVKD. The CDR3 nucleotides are TGTGCCATCAGGAGGGAACAGGGGGCCGATCAGCCCCAGCATTTT. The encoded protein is CAIRREQGADQPQHF.

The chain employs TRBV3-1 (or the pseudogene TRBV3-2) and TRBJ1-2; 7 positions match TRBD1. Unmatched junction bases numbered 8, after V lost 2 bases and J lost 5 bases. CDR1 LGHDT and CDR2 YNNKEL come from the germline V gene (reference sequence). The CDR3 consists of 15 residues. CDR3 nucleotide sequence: TGTGCCAGCAGCCAACAAACAGGGGCGGGATATGGCTACACCTTC. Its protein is CASSQQTGAGYGYTF.

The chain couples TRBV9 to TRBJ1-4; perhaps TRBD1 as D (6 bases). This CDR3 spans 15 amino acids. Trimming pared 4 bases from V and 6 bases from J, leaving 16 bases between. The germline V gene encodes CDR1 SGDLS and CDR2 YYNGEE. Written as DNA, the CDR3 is TGTGCCAGCAGCAAGAACAGGGAAGGATATGAAAAACTGTTTTTT. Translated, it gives CASSKNREGYEKLFF.

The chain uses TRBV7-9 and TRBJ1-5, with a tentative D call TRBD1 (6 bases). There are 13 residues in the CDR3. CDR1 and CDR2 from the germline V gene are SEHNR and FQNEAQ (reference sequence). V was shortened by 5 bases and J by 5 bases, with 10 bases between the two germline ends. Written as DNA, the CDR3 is TGTGCCAGCAGCGTACAGGGTTATCAGCCCCAGCATTTT. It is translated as CASSVQGYQPQHF.

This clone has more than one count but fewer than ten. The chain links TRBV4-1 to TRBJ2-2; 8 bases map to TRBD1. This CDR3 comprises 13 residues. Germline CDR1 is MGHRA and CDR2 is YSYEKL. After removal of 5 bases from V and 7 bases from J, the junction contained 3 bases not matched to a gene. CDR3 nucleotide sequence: TGCGCCAGCAGCGTGGACAGGGACGGGGAGCTGTTTTTT. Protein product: CASSVDRDGELFF.

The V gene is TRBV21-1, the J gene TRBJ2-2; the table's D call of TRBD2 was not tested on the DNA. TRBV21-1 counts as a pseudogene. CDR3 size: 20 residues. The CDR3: CASSSCSGTSGGSNTGELFF. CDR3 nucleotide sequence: TGTGCCAGCAGCTCTTGTTCTGGGACTAGCGGGGGCTCGAACACCGGGGAGCTGTTTTTT.